The 20 T cell receptor beta chains presented below share a single source sample, sequenced in a study of cytomegalovirus exposure and HLA in healthy donors. The PCR contained 60 Vbeta and 13 Jbeta primers. Clones were sequenced by immunoSEQ multiplex PCR, and TCRdb holds only the in-frame ones, with some missing. The sample lists about 160,000 clones; more than 80% were seen once. Sequencing was carried out using PBMCs. The source of these receptors is a woman between 50 and 59 years old in good health and CMV-seronegative.

This chain connects TRBV6-4 to TRBJ2-1; 8 positions match TRBD2. Trimming removed 4 bases from V and 3 bases from J; junction bases left unmatched: 5. The CDR3 extends over 15 amino acids. The germline gives CDR1 MRHNA, CDR2 SNTAGT. CDR3 region: CASSVRAGDYNEQFF. The CDR3 nucleotides are TGTGCCAGCAGTGTAAGAGCGGGAGACTACAATGAGCAGTTCTTC.

This clone showed up just a few times. The V gene is TRBV7-9, the J gene TRBJ1-1; no clear D. V was cut by 0 bases and J by 1 base, with 3 bases left in between. The CDR3 loop spans 13 amino acids. Germline-derived CDR1 and CDR2 are SEHNR and FQNEAQ (reference sequence). The CDR3 spells CASSLAGNTEAFF. In DNA, the CDR3 is TGTGCCAGCAGCTTAGCCGGGAACACTGAAGCTTTCTTT.

The chain carries TRBV7-2 and TRBJ1-1; D uncertain. The germline V and J ends were trimmed by 1 base and 1 base, with 7 bases remaining between them. This CDR3 has 14 amino acids. CDR1 SGHTA and CDR2 FQGNSA come from the germline V gene. The CDR3 DNA reads TGTGCCAGCAGCTTAGTTAGTAGGAACACTGAAGCTTTCTTT. Its protein is CASSLVSRNTEAFF.

The chain is built from TRBV10-2 and TRBJ2-5; 7 nucleotides line up with TRBD1. The CDR3 runs 15 residues. The germline gives CDR1 WSHSY, CDR2 SAAADI. The trim removed 6 bases at V and 5 bases at J, leaving 12 bases unmatched. The CDR3 sequence is CASSPQYRGGETQYF. DNA of the CDR3: TGCGCCAGCAGCCCACAATACAGGGGCGGGGAGACCCAGTACTTC.

The chain couples TRBV5-1 to TRBJ2-7; the match to TRBD1 covers 8 bases. J lost 3 bases, V lost 0 bases, and 5 bases had no gene match. The CDR3 is 15 residues long. Germline CDR1 and CDR2: SGHRS and YFSETQ. CDR3 sequence reads: CASSLGGTGDYEQYF. The CDR3 coding sequence is TGCGCCAGCAGCTTGGGTGGGACAGGTGACTACGAGCAGTACTTC.

This chain joins TRBV27 and TRBJ1-6; D gene unclear. The V and J ends lost 4 bases and 8 bases respectively, with 18 bases between them. Per the germline V gene, CDR1 is MNHEY and CDR2 is SMNVEV (reference sequence). The CDR3 is made up of 16 amino acids. The CDR3 region is CASSSPPGSSYSPLHF. In DNA form, the CDR3 reads TGTGCCAGCAGTTCCCCCCCCGGGTCTAGTTATTCACCCCTCCACTTT.

This chain links TRBV27 with TRBJ2-7; TRBD1 matches 10 bases. Germline CDR1 is MNHEY and CDR2 is SMNVEV (reference sequence). This CDR3 spans 15 amino acids. The junction had 9 bases not matched to a gene; V was cut back by 5 bases and J by 5 bases. The CDR3 DNA follows: TGTGCCAGCAGTCCTAAACGGGACAGGGGACACGAGCAGTACTTC. It codes for CASSPKRDRGHEQYF.

The genes are TRBV5-1 and TRBJ2-5, with D hard to call. The CDR3 covers 14 residues. V lost 2 bases and J 1 base, leaving 9 bases between the germline ends. CDR1 is SGHRS, CDR2 YFSETQ, per germline. CDR3 DNA: TGCGCCAGCAGCTTCAACGGCGGCCAAGAGACCCAGTACTTC. Its translation: CASSFNGGQETQYF.

CDR3 region: CASSSRASRETQYF. The CDR3 DNA is TGTGCCAGCAGCTCGCGGGCGAGTAGGGAGACCCAGTACTTC. The V and J genes are TRBV14 and TRBJ2-5, with TRBD2 as a possible D gene (5 bases). CDR1 is SGHDN and CDR2 is FVKESK in the germline V gene. This CDR3 contains 14 residues. V dropped 5 bases and J dropped 5 bases, with 15 bases sitting between them.

This clone was seen more than once but under ten times. The chain employs TRBV15 and TRBJ2-6; D gene unclear. Germline CDR1 and CDR2: LNHNV and YYDKDF (reference sequence). CDR3 length equals 14 residues. V shed 6 bases and J shed 1 base, with 7 bases lying between them. The CDR3 DNA reads as TGTGCCACCAGTAGAATATCTGGGGCCAACGTCCTGACTTTC. Protein: CATSRISGANVLTF.

J is TRBJ1-5 and V is TRBV19, with D perhaps matching TRBD1 (6 bases). The germline V gene encodes CDR1 LNHDA and CDR2 SQIVND (reference sequence). V was pared by 7 bases and J by 1 base, with 17 bases between. The CDR3 contains 16 residues. The CDR3 DNA reads as TGTGCCAGTATGTACGGGGGGGCGTTAAGCAATCAGCCCCAGCATTTT. This gives the protein CASMYGGALSNQPQHF.

This clone was seen more than once but under ten times. The chain joins TRBV18 to TRBJ1-2, with a weak D call TRBD1 (6 bases). This CDR3 is 15 amino acids long. Germline V gene data show CDR1 as KGHSH and CDR2 as LQKENI. Trimming removed 4 bases at V and 3 bases at J, with 15 bases between. This CDR3 is CASSHAGGIDYGYTF. CDR3 sequence (DNA): TGTGCCAGCTCACACGCGGGGGGCATCGACTATGGCTACACCTTC.

The chain recombines TRBV19 with TRBJ2-7; TRBD1 is a possible D gene (6 bases). The CDR3 extends over 14 amino acids. Germline values: CDR1 LNHDA, CDR2 SQIVND (reference sequence). The V end lost 4 bases, the J end lost 1 base, and 11 bases lay between the germline ends. DNA for the CDR3: TGTGCCAGTAGTACCCCGACAGGATCCTACGAGCAGTACTTC. As protein: CASSTPTGSYEQYF.

The CDR3 loop reads CASSPGQGPYNEQFF. Here the CDR3 DNA reads TGCGCCAGCAGCCCGGGACAGGGTCCCTACAATGAGCAGTTCTTC. This rearrangement joins TRBV4-3 to TRBJ2-1; TRBD1 aligns across 9 bases. The CDR3 has 15 residues. Germline values: CDR1 LGHNA, CDR2 YSLEER. With V trimmed by 4 bases and J by 2 bases, 3 bases remained unmatched.

The genes are TRBV10-3 and TRBJ1-2; 9 bases fit TRBD1. CDR1 is ENHRY and CDR2 is SYGVKD in the germline V gene. CDR3 length: 15 amino acids. After removal of 8 bases from V and 3 bases from J, the junction contained 10 bases not matched to a gene. The CDR3 DNA reads as TGTGCCATCGGTCGGACAGGGGACTTGGACTATGGCTACACCTTC. As protein: CAIGRTGDLDYGYTF.

The chain is built from TRBV5-1 and TRBJ2-5; D perhaps matches TRBD2 (6 bases). There are 14 residues in the CDR3. V was shortened by 4 bases and J by 2 bases, with 12 bases between the two germline ends. Germline-derived CDR1 and CDR2 are SGHRS and YFSETQ. The chain's CDR3 is CASSPGRGQETQYF. CDR3 nucleotides: TGCGCCAGCAGCCCCGGGCGGGGACAAGAGACCCAGTACTTC.

The sample holds a few counts of this clone. The chain uses TRBV2 and TRBJ1-1, with D maybe TRBD1 (6 bases). The CDR3 covers 13 residues. Germline V gene lookup returns CDR1 SNHLY and CDR2 FYNNEI. Trimming shortened V by 6 bases and J by 7 bases, and 15 bases separated the two germline ends. CDR3 nucleotide sequence: TGTGCCAGCAGCCCCCGGCAGGGGAGTGAAGCTTTCTTT. It is translated as CASSPRQGSEAFF.

This clone was observed a single time. The rearrangement links TRBV2 to TRBJ1-2; D is perhaps TRBD1 (6 bases). Trimming removed 7 bases at V and 7 bases at J, with 13 bases between. This CDR3 contains 12 residues. Germline loops: CDR1 SNHLY, CDR2 FYNNEI. In nucleotides, the CDR3 is TGTGCCAGCACGACTTACAGGGCTGGCTACACCTTC. Translated: CASTTYRAGYTF.

V gene TRBV6-1 combines with J gene TRBJ2-1; 9 bases line up with TRBD1. The trim removed 7 bases at V and 9 bases at J, leaving 13 bases unmatched. There are 15 residues in the CDR3. Germline CDR1 and CDR2: MNHNS and SASEGT. Here the CDR3 DNA reads TGTGCCAGCACTCAAGGCGGGACAGGGATTTTTGAGCAGTTCTTC. Its translation: CASTQGGTGIFEQFF.

The V call is TRBV18, the J call TRBJ2-1; D gene ambiguous. Germline-derived CDR1 and CDR2 are KGHSH and LQKENI. Trimming took 1 base from V and 5 from J, leaving 6 bases between them. CDR3 size: 13 residues. The CDR3 DNA reads TGTGCCAGCTCACCACGGGCAGACAATGAGCAGTTCTTC. Translation gives CASSPRADNEQFF.